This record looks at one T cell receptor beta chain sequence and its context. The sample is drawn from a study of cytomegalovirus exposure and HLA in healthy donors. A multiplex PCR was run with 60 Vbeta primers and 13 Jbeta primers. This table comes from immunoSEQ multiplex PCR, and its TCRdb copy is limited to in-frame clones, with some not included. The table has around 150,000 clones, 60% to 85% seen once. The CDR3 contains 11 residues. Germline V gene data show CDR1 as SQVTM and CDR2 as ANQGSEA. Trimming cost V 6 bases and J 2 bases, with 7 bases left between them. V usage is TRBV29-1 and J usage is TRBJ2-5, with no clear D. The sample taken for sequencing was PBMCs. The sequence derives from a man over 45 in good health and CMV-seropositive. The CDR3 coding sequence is TGCAGCGTAGCGAATCAAGAGACCCAGTACTTC. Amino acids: CSVANQETQYF. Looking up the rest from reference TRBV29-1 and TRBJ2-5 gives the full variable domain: SAVISQKPSRDICQRGTSLTIQCQVDSQVTMMFWYRQQPGQSLTLIATANQGSEATYESGFVIDKFPISRPNLTFSTLTVSNMSPEDSSIYLCSVANQETQYFGPGTRLLVL.